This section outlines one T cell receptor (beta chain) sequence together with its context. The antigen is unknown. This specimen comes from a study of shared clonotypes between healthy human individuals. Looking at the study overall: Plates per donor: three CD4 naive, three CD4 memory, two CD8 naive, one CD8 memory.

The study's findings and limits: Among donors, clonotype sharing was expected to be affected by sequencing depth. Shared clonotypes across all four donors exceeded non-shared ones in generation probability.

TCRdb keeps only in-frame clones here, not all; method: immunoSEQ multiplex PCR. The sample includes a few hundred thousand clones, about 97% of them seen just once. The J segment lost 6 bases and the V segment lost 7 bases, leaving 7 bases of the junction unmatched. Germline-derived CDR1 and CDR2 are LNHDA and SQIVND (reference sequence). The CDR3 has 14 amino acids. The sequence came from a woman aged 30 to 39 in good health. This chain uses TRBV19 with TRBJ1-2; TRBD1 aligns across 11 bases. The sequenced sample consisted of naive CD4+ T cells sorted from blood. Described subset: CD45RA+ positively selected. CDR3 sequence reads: CASIGDRGFHGYTF. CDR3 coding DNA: TGTGCCAGTATCGGGGACAGGGGGTTTCATGGCTACACCTTC. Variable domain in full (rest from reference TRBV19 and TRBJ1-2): DGGITQSPKYLFRKEGQNVTLSCEQNLNHDAMYWYRQDPGQGLRLIYYSQIVNDFQKGDIAEGYSVSREKKESFPLTVTSAQKNPTAFYLCASIGDRGFHGYTFGSGTRLTVV.